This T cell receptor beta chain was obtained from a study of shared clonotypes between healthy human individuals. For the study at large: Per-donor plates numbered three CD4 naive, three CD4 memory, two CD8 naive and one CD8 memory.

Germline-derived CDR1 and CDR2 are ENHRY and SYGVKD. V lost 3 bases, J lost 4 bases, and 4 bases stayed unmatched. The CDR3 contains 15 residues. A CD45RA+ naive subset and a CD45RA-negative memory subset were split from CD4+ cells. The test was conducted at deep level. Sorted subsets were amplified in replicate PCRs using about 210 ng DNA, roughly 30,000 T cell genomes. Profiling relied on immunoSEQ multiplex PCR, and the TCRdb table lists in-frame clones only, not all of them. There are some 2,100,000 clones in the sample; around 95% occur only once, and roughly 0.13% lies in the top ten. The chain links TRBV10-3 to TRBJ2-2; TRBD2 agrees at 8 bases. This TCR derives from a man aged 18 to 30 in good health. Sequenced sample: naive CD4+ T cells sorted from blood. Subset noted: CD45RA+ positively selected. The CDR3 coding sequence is TGTGCCATCAGTGACTTAGCGGGGAGCACCGGGGAGCTGTTTTTT. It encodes CAISDLAGSTGELFF.